The sample holds a few counts of the clone carrying this T cell receptor (beta chain). The antigen is unknown. This sample is drawn from a study of T cells after yellow fever vaccination. Whole-study results and caveats: FACS-sorted repertoires might harbor abundant contaminating clonotypes from the bulk population.

Each CDR3 protein gets one entry after TCRdb re-called the 5' RACE reads with MiXCR. The sample gives some 220,000 distinct CDR3 sequences, 3% to 4% of which show up once; around 3.2% is in the top ten. V lost 2 bases, J lost 9 bases, and 13 bases lay in between. The CDR3 is 13 amino acids. Germline V gives CDR1 SGHVS, CDR2 FQNEAQ. The gene calls are TRBV7-8 and TRBJ2-5; weak D call: TRBD2 (5 bases). This clonotype was obtained from a man aged 18 to 30 who received the YFV17D yellow fever vaccine. Sequences were derived from CD4+ T cells sorted from PBMCs, sampled 10 days after the yellow fever booster vaccination. In DNA form, the CDR3 reads TGTGCCAGCAGCTTACGAGGGAAAGCGGCCCAGTACTTC. Translating it yields CASSLRGKAAQYF.